This T cell receptor beta chain was identified during a study of blood T cells in healthy people across ages. Findings and limits, study-wide: Conclusively comparing naive with antigen-experienced cells was impossible with unsorted PBMCs.

CDR3 length: 12 amino acids. The germline V and J ends were trimmed by 1 base and 5 bases, with 8 bases remaining between them. Germline V gene data show CDR1 as DFQATT and CDR2 as SNEGSKA (reference sequence). Alongside a J-beta primer mix, a sample-barcoded 5' primer served in a second PCR lasting about 7 to 12 cycles. Every sample gave at least 2.5 million paired-end reads containing CDR3. A single record per CDR3 protein comes from TCRdb applying MiXCR to the 5' RACE reads. The top ten clones hold around 21% of a sample with hundreds of thousands of distinct CDR3 sequences, roughly 44% of them seen once. In each sample, at least 6 million PBMCs were isolated. In regard to this clonotype: Its antigen is undetermined.

Specimen: blood. This sequence originates from a man aged 60-69 years in good health. The gene calls are TRBV20-1 and TRBJ2-5; D is undetermined. The CDR3 loop is CSARVPGETQYF. In DNA form, the CDR3 reads TGCAGTGCTAGAGTGCCGGGTGAGACCCAGTACTTC.